One and the same sample provided the 8 T cell receptor beta chains below, sequenced in a study of early T cells in non-severe SARS-CoV-2 infection. Via MiXCR, TCRdb re-called the 5' RACE reads, giving one row per CDR3 protein. Of 75,000 to 100,000 distinct CDR3 sequences listed, around 16% are singletons. Material for sequencing was whole blood. These receptors originate from an adult who was a healthcare worker with PCR-confirmed SARS-CoV-2 infection or an uninfected control (not recorded which).

This clonotype was detected only a few times. V usage is TRBV20-1 and J usage is TRBJ2-1, with D maybe TRBD1 (6 bases). Germline V gene sequence: CDR1 DFQATT, CDR2 SNEGSKA (reference sequence). V was cut by 5 bases and J by 7 bases, with 9 bases left in between. The CDR3 has 11 residues. For the CDR3, the DNA is TGCAGTGCTTCCAGGGGAAATGAGCAGTTCTTC. Translation gives CSASRGNEQFF.

The rearrangement joins TRBV6-6 to TRBJ2-7; TRBD1 matches 8 bases. The germline V gene has CDR1 MNHNY and CDR2 SVGAGI (reference sequence). The CDR3 consists of 15 residues. With 6 bases clipped from V and 6 bases from J, the junction kept 13 bases outside the gene matches. CDR3 sequence reads: CASRGRQGSDGEQYF. CDR3 sequence (DNA): TGTGCCAGCAGGGGCCGACAGGGGTCCGACGGCGAGCAGTACTTC.

This clonotype has only a few counts. The V call is TRBV7-6, the J call TRBJ2-2; TRBD2 agrees at 9 bases. Trimming removed 5 bases from V and 5 bases from J; junction bases left unmatched: 9. The CDR3 runs 16 residues. The V gene's germline CDR1 is SGHVS and CDR2 FNYEAQ. The DNA of the CDR3 is TGTGCCAGCAGCCCCGTTCCTAGCGGGACGACCGGGGAGCTGTTTTTT. Protein product: CASSPVPSGTTGELFF.

The chain combines TRBV6-5 with TRBJ1-2, with D perhaps TRBD1 (5 bases). The CDR3 contains 15 residues. Germline CDR1 and CDR2: MNHEY and SVGAGI. The ends were cut back, 0 bases at V and 8 bases at J, with 16 bases in the middle. The CDR3 DNA reads as TGTGCCAGCAGTTACTCGGGGCAGGGAATGGACGGCTACACCTTC. Its translation: CASSYSGQGMDGYTF.

This clonotype has only a few counts. The chain joins TRBV20-1 to TRBJ1-5; TRBD1 is a possible D gene (6 bases). Looked up from germline, CDR1 is DFQATT and CDR2 is SNEGSKA (reference sequence). V gave up 6 bases and J gave up 8 bases, with 17 bases separating them. The CDR3 has 13 amino acids. The CDR3 DNA is TGCAGTGCGTCTCAGGGGCCGAGTGAGCCCCAGCATTTT. This encodes CSASQGPSEPQHF.

The CDR3 loop is CASSLLGTSYNEQFF. In DNA, the CDR3 is TGTGCCAGCAGCCTACTTGGGACATCCTACAATGAGCAGTTCTTC. This chain joins TRBV11-2 and TRBJ2-1; possible D gene TRBD1, 6 bases. The germline V and J ends were trimmed by 5 bases and 1 base, with 12 bases remaining between them. Germline values: CDR1 SGHAT, CDR2 FQNNGV. The CDR3 length is 15 residues.

J is TRBJ1-2 and V is TRBV19, with a weak D call TRBD1 (5 bases). The germline V gene has CDR1 LNHDA and CDR2 SQIVND (reference sequence). This CDR3 comprises 17 residues. The V gene lost 3 bases and the J gene lost 2 bases, with 19 bases spanning the gap. CDR3: CASSIGIGNRTNYGYTF. The CDR3 DNA reads TGTGCCAGTAGTATTGGAATAGGTAACAGGACGAACTATGGCTACACCTTC.

The chain carries TRBV28 and TRBJ2-7, with D uncertain. Germline V lookup: CDR1 MDHEN, CDR2 SYDVKM. This CDR3 has 13 amino acids. Trimming left V 6 bases short and J 4 bases short, with 13 bases between. CDR3 coding DNA: TGTGCCAGCAGGACCGTAGGTGCATACGAGCAGTACTTC. It yields the protein CASRTVGAYEQYF.